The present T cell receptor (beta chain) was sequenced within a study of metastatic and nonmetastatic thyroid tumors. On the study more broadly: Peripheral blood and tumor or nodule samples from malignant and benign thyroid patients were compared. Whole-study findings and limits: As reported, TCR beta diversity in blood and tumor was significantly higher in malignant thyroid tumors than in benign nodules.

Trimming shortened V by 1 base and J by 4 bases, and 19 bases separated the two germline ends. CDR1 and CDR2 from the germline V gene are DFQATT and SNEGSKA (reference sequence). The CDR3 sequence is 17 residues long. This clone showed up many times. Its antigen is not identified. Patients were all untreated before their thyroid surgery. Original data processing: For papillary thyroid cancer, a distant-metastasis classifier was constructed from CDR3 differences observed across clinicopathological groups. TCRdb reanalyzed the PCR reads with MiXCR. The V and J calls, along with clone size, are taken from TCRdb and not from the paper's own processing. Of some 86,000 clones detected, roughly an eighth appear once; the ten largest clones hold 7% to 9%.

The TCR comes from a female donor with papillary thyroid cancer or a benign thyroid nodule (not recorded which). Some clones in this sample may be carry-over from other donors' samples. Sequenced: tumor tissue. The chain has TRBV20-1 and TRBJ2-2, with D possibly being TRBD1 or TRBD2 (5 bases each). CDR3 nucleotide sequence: TGCAGTGCTAGAGGGACCGGGACCCCCGGCGGCACCGGGGAGCTGTTTTTT. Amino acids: CSARGTGTPGGTGELFF.